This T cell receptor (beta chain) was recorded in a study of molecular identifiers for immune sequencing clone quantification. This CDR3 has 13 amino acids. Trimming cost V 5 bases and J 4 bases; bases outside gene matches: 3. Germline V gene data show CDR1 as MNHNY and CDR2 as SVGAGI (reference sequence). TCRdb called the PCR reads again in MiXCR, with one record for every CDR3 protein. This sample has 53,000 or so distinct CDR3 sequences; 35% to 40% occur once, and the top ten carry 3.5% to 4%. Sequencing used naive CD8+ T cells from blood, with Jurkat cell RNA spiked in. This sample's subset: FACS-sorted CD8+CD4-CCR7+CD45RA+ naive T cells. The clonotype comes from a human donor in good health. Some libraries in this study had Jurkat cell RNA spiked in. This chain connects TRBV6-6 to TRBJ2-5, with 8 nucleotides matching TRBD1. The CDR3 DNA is TGTGCCAGCAGTACCACAGGGGGAGAGACCCAGTACTTC. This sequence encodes CASSTTGGETQYF.